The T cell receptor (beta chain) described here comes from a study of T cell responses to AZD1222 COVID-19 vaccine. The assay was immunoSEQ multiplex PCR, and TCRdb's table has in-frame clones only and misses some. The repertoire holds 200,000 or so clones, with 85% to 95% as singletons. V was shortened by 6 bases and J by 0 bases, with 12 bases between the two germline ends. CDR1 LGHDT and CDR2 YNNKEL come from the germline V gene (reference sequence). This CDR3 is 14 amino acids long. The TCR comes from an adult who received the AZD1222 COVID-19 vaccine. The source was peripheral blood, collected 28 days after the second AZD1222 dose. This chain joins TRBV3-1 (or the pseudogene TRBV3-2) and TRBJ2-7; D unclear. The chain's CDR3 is CASRPFPDSYEQYF. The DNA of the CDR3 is TGTGCCAGCAGGCCATTCCCTGACTCCTACGAGCAGTACTTC.